The 2 T cell receptor beta chains below all came from one sample that was sequenced in a study of OX40 agonist ivuxolimab in advanced cancers. Data came from immunoSEQ multiplex PCR; TCRdb stores just in-frame clones and leaves some out. The sample lists roughly 19,000 clones, about 71% occurring once. Sequencing used CD4+ or CD8+ T cells sorted from blood, obtained in a trial of the OX40 agonist ivuxolimab. Receptors were obtained from an adult with an advanced solid tumor such as melanoma, head and neck, liver or kidney cancer.

In DNA form, the CDR3 reads TGCGCCAGCAGCCAAGACGCCCAGGGCGAGCAGTACTTC. Amino acid sequence: CASSQDAQGEQYF. J is TRBJ2-7 and V is TRBV4-1; D may be TRBD1 (5 bases). Trimming shortened V by 0 bases and J by 6 bases, and 9 bases separated the two germline ends. Germline V lookup: CDR1 MGHRA, CDR2 YSYEKL. The CDR3 has 13 amino acids.

The chain recombines TRBV2 with TRBJ1-4; no reliable D call. The CDR3 is 15 amino acids. Deletions cut 7 bases from V and 0 bases from J, with 12 bases between. Germline V lookup: CDR1 SNHLY, CDR2 FYNNEI. CDR3 coding DNA: TGTGCCAGCACCAAGTACGCAGCAACTAATGAAAAACTGTTTTTT. The encoded protein is CASTKYAATNEKLFF.